A selection of T cell receptor beta chains follows, all from one sample in a study of blood T cell repertoires in COVID-19. Using immunoSEQ multiplex PCR, the repertoire was profiled, and TCRdb retains in-frame clones only, with some absent. There are 300,000 or so clones in the sample; nearly 90% occur only once, and 2.5% to 3% lies in the top ten. Sequenced input: PBMCs or T cells enriched from blood (not recorded which). These receptors came from a woman aged 45-60 years who had been exposed to COVID-19. Each CDR3 is given with its conserved first and last residue. Each record gives: J gene, clone size, D gene, V gene, CDR3 DNA, CDR3 protein. D genes are given only for firm matches. For some rows the clone size is stated as once, few or many, or as a class when expanded; others skip it.

>TRBJ1-2|-|TRBD1|TRBV12-3/TRBV12-4
TGTGCCAGCAGTTTCCCCGGGACAGGGGACTACACCTTC
CASSFPGTGDYTF
>TRBJ2-1|-|TRBD1|TRBV7-9
TGTGCCAGCAGCTTAGGGCAGGGGGCCATTGGTTACAATGAGCAGTTCTTC
CASSLGQGAIGYNEQFF
>TRBJ2-7|-|TRBD1|TRBV3-1/TRBV3-2
TGTGCCAGCAGCCAAGGGACAGGGGGCGACTACGAGCAGTACTTC
CASSQGTGGDYEQYF
>TRBJ2-1|-|TRBD2|TRBV4-2
TGTGCCAGCAGCCAAGGGACCGGGAGGGGCTCCTACAATGAGCAGTTCTTC
CASSQGTGRGSYNEQFF
>TRBJ2-7|-|-|TRBV11-2
TGTGCCAGCAGCTTGTCCATCTACGAGCAGTACTTC
CASSLSIYEQYF
>TRBJ2-1|-|TRBD2|TRBV4-1
TGCGCCAGCAGCCAAGGGGGACTAGCGGGGTGGTCCTACAATGAGCAGTTCTTC
CASSQGGLAGWSYNEQFF
>TRBJ2-3|-|-|TRBV30
TGTGCCTGGTCGTTAGGCACAGATACGCAGTATTTT
CAWSLGTDTQYF
>TRBJ1-1|-|-|TRBV18
TGTGCCAGCTCACCATCGGGGATGAACACTGAAGCTTTCTTT
CASSPSGMNTEAFF
>TRBJ2-3|-|-|TRBV5-1
TGCGCCAGCAGAACAGGCCCCTCAGATACGCAGTATTTT
CASRTGPSDTQYF
>TRBJ2-7|-|TRBD1|TRBV19
TGTGCCAGTAGTTCCCAGACAGGGTCCCACGAGCAGTACTTC
CASSSQTGSHEQYF
>TRBJ2-6|-|-|TRBV19
TGTGCCAGTAGTATAGACAGGATCGGGGCCAACGTCCTGACTTTC
CASSIDRIGANVLTF
>TRBJ1-2|-|-|TRBV7-9
TGTGCCAGCAGCTTACTTCCCTATGGCTACACCTTC
CASSLLPYGYTF
>TRBJ1-2|-|-|TRBV29-1
TGCAGCGTTGAAGATGCCAGTAACTATGGCTACACCTTC
CSVEDASNYGYTF
>TRBJ2-5|once|TRBD1|TRBV5-1
TGCGCCAGCAGCCCCAACGCCCCGACAGGGTTAGAGACCCAGTACTTC
CASSPNAPTGLETQYF
>TRBJ1-6|-|TRBD1|TRBV19
TGTGCCAGTCACCCTATGGGGACAGGGGCTTCACCCCTCCACTTT
CASHPMGTGASPLHF
>TRBJ2-7|-|-|TRBV18
TGTGCCAGCTCAGCGCTGGTCGGGACAACCTACGAGCAGTACTTC
CASSALVGTTYEQYF
>TRBJ2-1|-|-|TRBV5-1
TGCGCCAGCAGACTCTCCTACAATGAGCAGTTCTTC
CASRLSYNEQFF
>TRBJ2-6|-|TRBD1|TRBV19
TGTGCCAGTAGGGGACAGGGGACTGGGGCCAACGTCCTGACTTTC
CASRGQGTGANVLTF
>TRBJ2-5|-|TRBD2|TRBV4-1
TGCGCCAGCAGCCAAGATTTGGCGGGGGGAGGAGAGACCCAGTACTTC
CASSQDLAGGGETQYF
>TRBJ2-5|-|TRBD2|TRBV5-1
TGCGCCAGCAGCTTGGGGACTAGCGGGCAAGAGACCCAGTACTTC
CASSLGTSGQETQYF
>TRBJ2-7|-|TRBD1|TRBV5-4
TGTGCCAGCAGCCCAGCCGGGACAGGGGGCTATAGGCAGTACTTC
CASSPAGTGGYRQYF
>TRBJ2-5|-|TRBD2|TRBV30
TGTGCCTGGGGGAGCGGGGGACGGCGAGAGACCCAGTACTTC
CAWGSGGRRETQYF
>TRBJ2-3|-|TRBD1|TRBV5-1
TGCGCCAGCAGAGGACAGGTCACCGCAGATACGCAGTATTTT
CASRGQVTADTQYF
>TRBJ1-2|-|TRBD1|TRBV9
TGTGCCAGCAGCACGAACAGGGGGCAGGATGGCTACACCTTC
CASSTNRGQDGYTF
>TRBJ1-4|-|-|TRBV5-1
TGCGCCAGCAGCTTGGCGGGTACAACTAATGAAAAACTGTTTTTT
CASSLAGTTNEKLFF
>TRBJ2-4|-|-|TRBV4-2
TGTGCCAGCAGCCCAGCCGGGTCTTCCCGAAACATTCAGTACTTC
CASSPAGSSRNIQYF
>TRBJ2-5|-|TRBD2|TRBV5-1
TGCGCCTGCGGACTAGCGGGGGGCCCCCCCCAAGAGACCCAGTACTTC
CACGLAGGPPQETQYF
>TRBJ2-6|-|-|TRBV28
TGTGCCAGCATTTCTTACGGGGGTAGGTCTGGGGCCAACGTCCTGACTTTC
CASISYGGRSGANVLTF
>TRBJ1-1|-|TRBD1|TRBV18
TGTGCCAGCTCCCCAGGGGGCGGGAACACTGAAGCTTTCTTT
CASSPGGGNTEAFF
>TRBJ1-6|-|TRBD1|TRBV7-2
TGTGCCAGCAGCCTCCGGACAGGGGAGTTCGCCCTCACCAATTCACCCCTCCACTTT
CASSLRTGEFALTNSPLHF
>TRBJ1-4|once|-|TRBV7-9
TGTGCCAGCAGCCAGGCTTTGGGAGTCCCTAATGAAAAACTGTTTTTT
CASSQALGVPNEKLFF
>TRBJ2-3|-|-|TRBV9
TGTGCCAGCAGCCCAAGTTGGAGGGCAGATACGCAGTATTTT
CASSPSWRADTQYF
>TRBJ2-4|-|-|TRBV18
TGTGCCAGCTCACCACCGGGCAGGGGCGAAAACATTCAGTACTTC
CASSPPGRGENIQYF
>TRBJ1-6|few|TRBD1|TRBV10-2
TGCGCCAGCAGTGAGTTTGGGACAGCATATTCACCCCTCCACTTT
CASSEFGTAYSPLHF
>TRBJ1-1|-|TRBD1|TRBV10-3
TGTGCCAGTCTCCGAACCGGGACAGGGTGGGAGAACACTGAAGCTTTCTTT
CASLRTGTGWENTEAFF
>TRBJ1-2|-|-|TRBV4-1
TGCGCCAGCAGCCAACCCGGGTCGTTATATGGCTACACCTTC
CASSQPGSLYGYTF
>TRBJ1-5|once|-|TRBV4-1
TGCGCCAGCAGCTTAGTCGTGGCAGGAGGTCAGCCCCAGCATTTT
CASSLVVAGGQPQHF
>TRBJ2-3|-|TRBD2|TRBV4-1
TGCGCCAGCAGCCTCGGACTAGCGGGGGGGACAGATACGCAGTATTTT
CASSLGLAGGTDTQYF
>TRBJ2-2|-|TRBD2|TRBV3-1/TRBV3-2
TGTGCCGCACGAGCATCGGGGTGGTCTAGCGGGGTTAACACCGGGGAGCTGTTTTTT
CAARASGWSSGVNTGELFF
>TRBJ2-7|-|-|TRBV5-6
TGTGCCAGCAGCTTGTGGTCAGGGAACTACGAGCAGTACTTC
CASSLWSGNYEQYF
>TRBJ1-2|-|-|TRBV28
TGTGCCAGCAGTCCATTTCGGGACTTTAATAGGGGCTACACCTTC
CASSPFRDFNRGYTF